A selection of T cell receptor beta chains follows, all from one sample in a study of blood T cell repertoires in COVID-19. This table comes from immunoSEQ multiplex PCR, and its TCRdb copy is limited to in-frame clones, with some not included. The sample lists 250,000 to 300,000 clones; about nine tenths were seen once. The specimen sequenced was PBMCs or T cells enriched from blood (not recorded which). All receptors come from a woman in her thirties or forties with acute COVID-19. CDR3s include the opening cysteine and the closing phenylalanine or tryptophan. The order of the fields is J gene, clone size, V gene, D gene, CDR3 DNA, CDR3 protein. The D gene is left open where the match is weak. Rows may omit the clone size; those that give it use once, few, many or a size class.

TRBJ2-7 - TRBV5-1 TRBD2 TGCGCCAGCAGCCCGGGGGACTATTTCTACGAGCAGTACTTC CASSPGDYFYEQYF
TRBJ2-3 - TRBV29-1 TRBD2 TGCAGCGCACGAACTAGCGGGGGAATCACAGATACGCAGTATTTT CSARTSGGITDTQYF
TRBJ2-3 few TRBV2 - TGTGCCAGCGGGGACTTTTTCACAGATACGCAGTATTTT CASGDFFTDTQYF
TRBJ2-1 - TRBV15 TRBD2 TGTGCCACCAGCAGGGGACTAGCGGGAGTTTATAATGAGCAGTTCTTC CATSRGLAGVYNEQFF
TRBJ2-2 - TRBV5-1 - TGCGCCAGCAGCTTGGACGGGAACACCGGGGAGCTGTTTTTT CASSLDGNTGELFF
TRBJ2-7 few TRBV7-9 TRBD1 TGTGCCAGCAGCGAACGGGACAGGGACTACGAGCAGTACTTC CASSERDRDYEQYF
TRBJ2-3 - TRBV18 - TGTGCCAGCTCACCAAGGGGCTACACAGATACGCAGTATTTT CASSPRGYTDTQYF
TRBJ2-2 - TRBV11-2 - TGTGCCAGCAGCCCTCGGGGGTGGCCTCGTCTGAACACCGGGGAGCTGTTTTTT CASSPRGWPRLNTGELFF
TRBJ1-2 - TRBV9 - TGTGCCAGCAGCGGGCCCCTTGACTACACCTTC CASSGPLDYTF
TRBJ1-2 - TRBV20-1 TRBD1 TGCAGTGTAGGGACAGACTATGGCTACACCTTC CSVGTDYGYTF
TRBJ2-2 once TRBV9 TRBD2 TGTGCCAGCAGCCCACTCCCGACTAGCGGGAGTGGCGGGGAGCTGTTTTTT CASSPLPTSGSGGELFF
TRBJ2-1 - TRBV6-6 TRBD2 TGTGCCAGCAGTCCCGGGACTAGGCAGTTCTTC CASSPGTRQFF
TRBJ1-1 - TRBV7-9 - TGTGCCAGCAGACGTATGGAGGGCGGAAACACTGAAGCTTTCTTT CASRRMEGGNTEAFF
TRBJ2-2 - TRBV19 TRBD1 TGTGCCAGTAGTATGTCTCCAGGGGGTATCGCCGGGGAGCTGTTTTTT CASSMSPGGIAGELFF